This TCR beta chain comes out of a study of blood T cells in healthy people across ages. Deletions cut 1 base from V and 9 bases from J, with 14 bases between. Germline values: CDR1 SEHNR, CDR2 FQNEAQ (reference sequence). The length of the CDR3 is 14 residues. This clonotype showed up many times. Together with a sample-barcoded 5' primer, a J-beta primer mix was included in a second PCR lasting roughly 6 to 12 cycles. TCRdb re-called the 5' RACE reads with MiXCR, one entry per CDR3 protein. This repertoire shows about 640,000 distinct CDR3 sequences, about 30% found once; its top ten account for roughly 14%.

V gene TRBV7-9 combines with J gene TRBJ2-3; D uncertain. The clonotype comes from an elderly woman in good health. Sequenced material: blood. The CDR3 DNA follows: TGTGCCAGCAGCTTAGAGGGCCCATTTTCAACGCAGTATTTT. Its protein product is CASSLEGPFSTQYF. Looking up the rest from reference TRBV7-9 and TRBJ2-3 gives the full variable domain: DTGVSQNPRHKITKRGQNVTFRCDPISEHNRLYWYRQTLGQGPEFLTYFQNEAQLEKSRLLSDRFSAERPKGSFSTLEIQRTEQGDSAMYLCASSLEGPFSTQYFGPGTRLTVL.